What follows is one T cell receptor (beta chain) and its context. Its antigen is as yet unknown. Primers used in a second PCR of about 7 to 12 cycles were a sample-barcoded 5' primer and a J-beta primer mix. Through a template-switch adaptor with 12 random nucleotides, each cDNA molecule received a tag. A minimum of 3 million CDR3-containing paired-end reads was obtained for each sample. Using its own MiXCR run on the 5' RACE reads, TCRdb lists one record per CDR3 protein. The profile shows about 750,000 distinct CDR3 sequences, roughly 53% of them singletons. The germline V gene has CDR1 ENHRY and CDR2 SYGVKD. The V end lost 0 bases, the J end lost 12 bases, and 12 bases lay between the germline ends. CDR3 length: 13 residues. The data derive from a study of blood T cells in healthy people across ages. Study-level results: Diversity was higher, and naive CD4+ cells more numerous, in long-lived donors than in aged donors. Donor CMV status, an unknown factor, possibly confounded changes in expanded clonotypes.

The sequencing input was blood. V gene TRBV10-3 combines with J gene TRBJ2-1; D call uncertain. This clonotype was obtained from an elderly man in good health. CDR3 region: CAISESAPFVQFF. In DNA, the CDR3 is TGTGCCATCAGTGAGTCAGCTCCCTTTGTGCAGTTCTTC.